This TCR beta chain was captured by sequencing in a study of cytomegalovirus exposure and HLA in healthy donors. Points from the study as a whole: A later analysis linked 15,000 to 20,000 TCR beta sequences to HLA alleles at 0.05 false discovery rate.

Amplification used 60 Vbeta primers and 13 Jbeta primers. TCRdb's table, derived via immunoSEQ multiplex PCR, lists solely in-frame clones and lacks some. Of around 96,000 clones in the sample, around 74% are singletons; the top ten hold 10%. CDR1 is MNHNS, CDR2 SASEGT, per germline. The CDR3 is 15 amino acids. J gave up 9 bases and V 6 bases, and 12 bases lay outside the gene matches. This clone was seen a few times. Its specificity is not known. The specimen sequenced was PBMCs. This TCR derives from a man aged 25-45 years in good health and CMV-seropositive. The chain recombines TRBV6-1 with TRBJ1-5; 9 positions match TRBD1. CDR3 DNA sequence: TGTGCCAGCAGGGGACAGGGAAAGGTCCAAGGGCCCCAGCATTTT. Residues: CASRGQGKVQGPQHF.